This record covers a single T cell receptor beta chain. Its antigen is undetermined. This specimen comes from a study of Ad26.COV2.S vaccination and SARS-CoV-2 variants. Study-wide background: Once or twice, 56 days apart, Ad26.COV2.S was delivered intramuscularly. General study findings and limits: Once vaccination had occurred, spike-specific CD8+ and CD4+ T cell responses reportedly showed substantial breadth.

The repertoire was sequenced with immunoSEQ multiplex PCR; TCRdb's copy has only in-frame clones and lacks some. The sample lists hundreds of thousands of clones, 89% occurring once. The treatment was: 15 to 20 received Ad26.COV2.S at low or high dose, single or two shots; roughly five received placebo; per-sample allocation not given. After the first vaccine or placebo injection, samples were drawn on day 63. Specimen: peripheral blood, collected in a trial of Ad26.COV2.S vaccine versus placebo. The clonotype comes from a person aged 18-60 years who received the Ad26.COV2.S COVID-19 vaccine or a placebo.

The CDR3 sequence is CASSYGTATSNEQFF. The CDR3 DNA sequence: TGCGCCAGCAGCTACGGGACGGCGACTAGTAATGAGCAGTTCTTC. The chain has TRBV5-1 and TRBJ2-1; a weak D match, TRBD2 (6 bases). The germline V gene has CDR1 SGHRS and CDR2 YFSETQ. The germline V and J ends were trimmed by 3 bases and 7 bases, with 17 bases remaining between them. CDR3 length equals 15 residues.